This TCR beta chain came from a study of cytomegalovirus exposure and HLA in healthy donors. On the study more broadly: Most genotyped donors, 65% to 85% of around 370, had Caucasian-associated genetic ancestry. Study outcomes and limitations: HLA allele associations emerged for 16,951 TCR beta sequences in a later analysis, at 0.05 false discovery rate.

The V and J ends lost 7 bases and 4 bases respectively, with 15 bases between them. The CDR3 covers 14 residues. CDR1 LNHDA and CDR2 SQIVND come from the germline V gene (reference sequence). Points on this clone: Its antigen is unknown.

Amplification used 60 Vbeta primers and 13 Jbeta primers. The assay was immunoSEQ multiplex PCR, and TCRdb's table has in-frame clones only and misses some. This table has approximately 160,000 clones, roughly 71% appearing once. V is TRBV19 and J is TRBJ2-3, with a tentative D call TRBD1 (6 bases). The TCR comes from a male donor in good health and CMV-seropositive. The source material was PBMCs. The CDR3 DNA reads as TGTGCCAGTAAAGAGGCAGGGGTCCCAGATACGCAGTATTTT. Its translation: CASKEAGVPDTQYF.